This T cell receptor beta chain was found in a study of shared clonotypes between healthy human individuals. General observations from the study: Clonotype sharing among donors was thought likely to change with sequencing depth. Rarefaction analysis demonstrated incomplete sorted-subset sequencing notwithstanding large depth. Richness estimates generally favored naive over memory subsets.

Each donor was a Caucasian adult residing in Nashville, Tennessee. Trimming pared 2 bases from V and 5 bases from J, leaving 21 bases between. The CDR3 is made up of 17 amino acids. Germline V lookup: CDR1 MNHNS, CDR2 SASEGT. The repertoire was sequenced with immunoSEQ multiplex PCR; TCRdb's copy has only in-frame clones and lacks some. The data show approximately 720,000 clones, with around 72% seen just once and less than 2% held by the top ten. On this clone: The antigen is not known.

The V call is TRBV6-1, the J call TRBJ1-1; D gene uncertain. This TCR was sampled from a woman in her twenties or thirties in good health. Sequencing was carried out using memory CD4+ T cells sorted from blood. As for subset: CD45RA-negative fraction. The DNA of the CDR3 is TGTGCCAGCAGTGAATTCGCAGCAGGTGCGGCTAGGACTGAAGCTTTCTTT. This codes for CASSEFAAGAARTEAFF.